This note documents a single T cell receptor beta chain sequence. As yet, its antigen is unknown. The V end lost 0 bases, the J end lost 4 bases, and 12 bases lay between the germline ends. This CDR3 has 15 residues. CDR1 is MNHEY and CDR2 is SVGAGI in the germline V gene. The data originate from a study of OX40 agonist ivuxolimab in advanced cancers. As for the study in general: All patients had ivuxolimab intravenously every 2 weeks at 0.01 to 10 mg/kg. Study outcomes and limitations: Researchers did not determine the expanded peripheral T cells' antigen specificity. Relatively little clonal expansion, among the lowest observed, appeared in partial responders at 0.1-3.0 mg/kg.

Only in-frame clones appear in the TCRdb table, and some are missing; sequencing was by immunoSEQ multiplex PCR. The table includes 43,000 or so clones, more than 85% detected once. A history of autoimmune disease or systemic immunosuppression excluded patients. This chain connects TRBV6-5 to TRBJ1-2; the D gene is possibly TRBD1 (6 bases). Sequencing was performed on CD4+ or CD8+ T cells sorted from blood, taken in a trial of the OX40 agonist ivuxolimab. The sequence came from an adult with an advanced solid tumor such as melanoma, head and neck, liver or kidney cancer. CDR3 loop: CASSYSSGHVYGYTF. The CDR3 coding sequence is TGTGCCAGCAGTTACTCGTCGGGACACGTCTATGGCTACACCTTC.